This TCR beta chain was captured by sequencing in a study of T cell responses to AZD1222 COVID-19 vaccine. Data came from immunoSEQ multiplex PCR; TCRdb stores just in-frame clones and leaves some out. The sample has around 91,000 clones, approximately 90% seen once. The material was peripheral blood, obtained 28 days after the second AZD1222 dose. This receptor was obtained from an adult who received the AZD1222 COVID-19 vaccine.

The CDR3 DNA reads as TGTGCCAGCATCACCAATCCGGGGGTGACGGGAGAAAAACTGTTTTTT. Translation: CASITNPGVTGEKLFF. This chain uses TRBV7-9 with TRBJ1-4; a weak D match, TRBD1 (5 bases). The CDR3 spans 16 residues. Germline loops: CDR1 SEHNR, CDR2 FQNEAQ (reference sequence). V was shortened by 7 bases and J by 8 bases, with 23 bases between the two germline ends.